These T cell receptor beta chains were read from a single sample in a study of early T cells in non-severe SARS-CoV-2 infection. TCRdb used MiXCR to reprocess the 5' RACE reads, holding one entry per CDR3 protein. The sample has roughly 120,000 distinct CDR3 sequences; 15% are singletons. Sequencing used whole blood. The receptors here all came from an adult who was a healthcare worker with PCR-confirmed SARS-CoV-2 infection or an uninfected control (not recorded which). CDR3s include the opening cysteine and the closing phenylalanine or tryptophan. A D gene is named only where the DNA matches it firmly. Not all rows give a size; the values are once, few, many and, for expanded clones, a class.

DNA: TGCGCCAGCAGCCAAGTTGCAGGAGGACGGGGGGCCCAAGAGACCCAGTACTTC
CDR3: CASSQVAGGRGAQETQYF
J: TRBJ2-5
V: TRBV4-1
size: few
D: -

DNA: TGCAGTGCCCGACTTTTGGGCCGCTTGGGGAACACTGAAGCTTTCTTT
CDR3: CSARLLGRLGNTEAFF
J: TRBJ1-1
V: TRBV20-1
size: -
D: -

DNA: TGCGCCAGCAGCCCTGATCGGGAGGCCGGGGAGCTGTTTTTT
CDR3: CASSPDREAGELFF
J: TRBJ2-2
V: TRBV5-1
size: few
D: TRBD2

DNA: TGCGCCAGCAGCCAAGCGACTGGTTATGGCTACACCTTC
CDR3: CASSQATGYGYTF
J: TRBJ1-2
V: TRBV4-1
size: few
D: -

DNA: TGTGCCAGTAGTACCCTCCTGTCAGGGACCGGGGAGCTGTTTTTT
CDR3: CASSTLLSGTGELFF
J: TRBJ2-2
V: TRBV19
size: -
D: -

DNA: TGTGCCAGCAGTGAATGGGCAAGTAGAGATGAAAAACTGTTTTTT
CDR3: CASSEWASRDEKLFF
J: TRBJ1-4
V: TRBV2
size: few
D: -

DNA: TGTGCCAGCAGCTTAGCTGCTAGCAGTCCCACGGGGACCCAGTACTTC
CDR3: CASSLAASSPTGTQYF
J: TRBJ2-5
V: TRBV7-9
size: -
D: -

DNA: TGCAGTGCTAAACAGGGACTGAACACTGAAGCTTTCTTT
CDR3: CSAKQGLNTEAFF
J: TRBJ1-1
V: TRBV20-1
size: -
D: -

DNA: TGCAGCGTTGCGGTCAGCTCCTACAATGAGCAGTTCTTC
CDR3: CSVAVSSYNEQFF
J: TRBJ2-1
V: TRBV29-1
size: -
D: -

DNA: TGTGCCAGCTCATCAGAGGGGAACACTGAAGCTTTCTTT
CDR3: CASSSEGNTEAFF
J: TRBJ1-1
V: TRBV18
size: many
D: -

DNA: TGTGCCAGCAGTCCCGGCCCTCTCGGCGGTGAAAAACTGTTTTTT
CDR3: CASSPGPLGGEKLFF
J: TRBJ1-4
V: TRBV12-3/TRBV12-4
size: few
D: -

DNA: TGTGCCAGCATCGGCGAGCGTACTGGGGCCAACGTCCTGACTTTC
CDR3: CASIGERTGANVLTF
J: TRBJ2-6
V: TRBV7-9
size: -
D: -

DNA: TGCGCCAGCAGTCACCCTAGGGGAGAGCAGTTCTTC
CDR3: CASSHPRGEQFF
J: TRBJ2-1
V: TRBV4-1
size: few
D: -

DNA: TGCGCCAGCAGCTTGTTAGCGGGGAGCACAGATACGCAGTATTTT
CDR3: CASSLLAGSTDTQYF
J: TRBJ2-3
V: TRBV5-1
size: few
D: TRBD2

DNA: TGTGCCAGCAGTTTCCGCCGGGGGGCGGGGCTTGTTGGGCAGTTCTTC
CDR3: CASSFRRGAGLVGQFF
J: TRBJ2-1
V: TRBV12-3/TRBV12-4
size: -
D: -

DNA: TGCAGTGGTCAGACGGGTAGCTCCTACGAGCAGTACTTC
CDR3: CSGQTGSSYEQYF
J: TRBJ2-7
V: TRBV20-1
size: -
D: -

DNA: TGTGCCAGCAGCTCACAGCCGGGTCTCGCAAAAGTGCAGCCCCAGCATTTT
CDR3: CASSSQPGLAKVQPQHF
J: TRBJ1-5
V: TRBV7-8
size: -
D: -

DNA: TGCAGTGCTCGGACAGGGGCCTACAATGAGCAGTTCTTC
CDR3: CSARTGAYNEQFF
J: TRBJ2-1
V: TRBV20-1
size: few
D: TRBD1

DNA: TGTGCCAGCAGCTTAGCGCAAGGAAGAGGGGCTAGTCAGCCCCAGCATTTT
CDR3: CASSLAQGRGASQPQHF
J: TRBJ1-5
V: TRBV7-2
size: -
D: -

DNA: TGTGCCAGCAGCGACGTCCTAGGGTACACCTACAATGAGCAGTTCTTC
CDR3: CASSDVLGYTYNEQFF
J: TRBJ2-1
V: TRBV7-9
size: few
D: -

DNA: TGCGCCAGCAGTGAGTCTCCAGGCTTAGAGGAAAAACTGTTTTTT
CDR3: CASSESPGLEEKLFF
J: TRBJ1-4
V: TRBV10-2
size: few
D: -

DNA: TGTGCCAGGTTACAGGGGGCGGATGGAAATCAGCCCCAGCATTTT
CDR3: CARLQGADGNQPQHF
J: TRBJ1-5
V: TRBV6-4
size: few
D: TRBD1

DNA: TGCGCCAGCAGCTTGGAACAGGGTGAAGCTTTCTTT
CDR3: CASSLEQGEAFF
J: TRBJ1-1
V: TRBV5-1
size: once
D: -

DNA: TGTGCCTGGAGGTGGGCCAGCTCCTACGAGCAGTACTTC
CDR3: CAWRWASSYEQYF
J: TRBJ2-7
V: TRBV30
size: -
D: -

DNA: TGTGCCAGCAGCCACGGACAGGGAAACGGCTACACCTTC
CDR3: CASSHGQGNGYTF
J: TRBJ1-2
V: TRBV7-9
size: -
D: TRBD1

DNA: TGTGCCAGCACTGTCGGGATTTCCTACACTGAAGCTTTCTTT
CDR3: CASTVGISYTEAFF
J: TRBJ1-1
V: TRBV2
size: many
D: -

DNA: TGTGCCAGCTCCACTTACAGGACAAGTCAGCCCCAGCATTTT
CDR3: CASSTYRTSQPQHF
J: TRBJ1-5
V: TRBV18
size: -
D: -

DNA: TGCGCCAGCAGCCGGACAGGCGATGGCTTCTCCTACGAGCAGTACTTC
CDR3: CASSRTGDGFSYEQYF
J: TRBJ2-7
V: TRBV5-1
size: -
D: TRBD1

DNA: TGCAGTGCTAGAGCTACCGGGACAGGGAGTGAAAAACTGTTTTTT
CDR3: CSARATGTGSEKLFF
J: TRBJ1-4
V: TRBV20-1
size: few
D: TRBD1

DNA: TGTGCCAGCAGTCCAAACACCGTACCCGGAGAAGCTTTCTTT
CDR3: CASSPNTVPGEAFF
J: TRBJ1-1
V: TRBV27
size: few
D: -

DNA: TGCAGCGGCAAGGGGAGCACTGAAGCTTTCTTT
CDR3: CSGKGSTEAFF
J: TRBJ1-1
V: TRBV29-1
size: -
D: -

DNA: TGTGCCAGCAGCTTAGTCGGGAGACTTTACAATGAGCAGTTCTTC
CDR3: CASSLVGRLYNEQFF
J: TRBJ2-1
V: TRBV11-2
size: -
D: -

DNA: TGCGCCAGCCGGGCCTTGGGGAACACTGAAGCTTTCTTT
CDR3: CASRALGNTEAFF
J: TRBJ1-1
V: TRBV5-1
size: few
D: -

DNA: TGTGCCAGCTCACCGGCCTGGAGCAATCAGCCCCAGCATTTT
CDR3: CASSPAWSNQPQHF
J: TRBJ1-5
V: TRBV18
size: -
D: -

DNA: TGCGCCAGCAGTGCTAAGGCCCAAGAGACCCAGTACTTC
CDR3: CASSAKAQETQYF
J: TRBJ2-5
V: TRBV10-1
size: -
D: -

DNA: TGTGCCAGCAGTTACGAAGGAGGCCTAGCGGGCGCGGAGCAGTTCTTC
CDR3: CASSYEGGLAGAEQFF
J: TRBJ2-1
V: TRBV6-2/TRBV6-3
size: -
D: TRBD2

DNA: TGCAGCGCAGGGGCTGACGAGCAGTACTTC
CDR3: CSAGADEQYF
J: TRBJ2-7
V: TRBV29-1
size: -
D: -

DNA: TGTGCCAGCAGCTCCGACAGCACTCCCTATGGCTACACCTTC
CDR3: CASSSDSTPYGYTF
J: TRBJ1-2
V: TRBV7-9
size: -
D: -

DNA: TGTGCTAGTGGTTGGGGGCGGGACGAGCAGTACTTC
CDR3: CASGWGRDEQYF
J: TRBJ2-7
V: TRBV12-5
size: -
D: -

DNA: TGTGCCAGCAGCTTAGGCGGGGGACTTAACACTGAAGCTTTCTTT
CDR3: CASSLGGGLNTEAFF
J: TRBJ1-1
V: TRBV7-2
size: many
D: -

DNA: TGTGCCAGCAGCCAAGAAACAGGGGGCTCGAAGACCCAGTACTTC
CDR3: CASSQETGGSKTQYF
J: TRBJ2-5
V: TRBV3-1
size: -
D: TRBD1

DNA: TGTGCCAGCAGCTTAGTGCCAGGGATGTACGAGCAGTACTTC
CDR3: CASSLVPGMYEQYF
J: TRBJ2-7
V: TRBV7-8
size: -
D: -

DNA: TGCAGTGCAACCGGGACATCCTCCTACGAGCAGTACTTC
CDR3: CSATGTSSYEQYF
J: TRBJ2-7
V: TRBV20-1
size: few
D: -

DNA: TGTGCCAGCACGGATGGAGGGCAAGCAACAGATACGCAGTATTTT
CDR3: CASTDGGQATDTQYF
J: TRBJ2-3
V: TRBV2
size: many
D: -

DNA: TGCGCCAGCCGGCCAGGGAGCTCCTACAATGAGCAGTTCTTC
CDR3: CASRPGSSYNEQFF
J: TRBJ2-1
V: TRBV4-1
size: many
D: -

DNA: TGTGCCAGCAGAAGGGGATCAGGCGACGAGCAGTACTTC
CDR3: CASRRGSGDEQYF
J: TRBJ2-7
V: TRBV2
size: once
D: -

DNA: TGTGCTAGTGGTTTAGACAGGTGGAACACCGGGGAGCTGTTTTTT
CDR3: CASGLDRWNTGELFF
J: TRBJ2-2
V: TRBV12-5
size: -
D: -

DNA: TGTGCCAGCAGCCAAGAAGCATACGACTATGGCTACACCTTC
CDR3: CASSQEAYDYGYTF
J: TRBJ1-2
V: TRBV3-1
size: few
D: -

DNA: TGTGCCAGCAGCTTGGAAGGGGGGGATGAAAAACTGTTTTTT
CDR3: CASSLEGGDEKLFF
J: TRBJ1-4
V: TRBV3-1
size: few
D: -

DNA: TGTGCCAGCAGCGTTCGCGGGGGCGGAGAGACCCAGTACTTC
CDR3: CASSVRGGGETQYF
J: TRBJ2-5
V: TRBV9
size: few
D: -

DNA: TGTGCCGCATCGACGGACTATGGATCACCCCTCCACTTT
CDR3: CAASTDYGSPLHF
J: TRBJ1-6
V: TRBV7-8
size: -
D: -

DNA: TGTGCCAGTAGTATCGCAGGGATCGGGGCCAACGTCCTGACTTTC
CDR3: CASSIAGIGANVLTF
J: TRBJ2-6
V: TRBV19
size: -
D: -

DNA: TGCGCCAGCAAGTGGGGGGACACAGATACGCAGTATTTT
CDR3: CASKWGDTDTQYF
J: TRBJ2-3
V: TRBV10-2
size: -
D: -

DNA: TGTGCCAGCAGCTTTTCCTTAGGGAACTATGGCTACACCTTC
CDR3: CASSFSLGNYGYTF
J: TRBJ1-2
V: TRBV5-5
size: -
D: -